This T cell receptor beta chain was documented in a study of blood T cell repertoires in COVID-19. Study-wide background: From T cells, B-cell-depleted T cells, or PBMCs came the material, which was cDNA or gDNA.

Only in-frame clones appear in the TCRdb table, and some are missing; sequencing was by immunoSEQ multiplex PCR. The data show roughly 65,000 clones, 90% seen once. This sequence was found in a man in his sixties with acute or convalescent COVID-19. Input material: peripheral blood.

In DNA form, the CDR3 reads TGTGCCAGCAGTCAAGCGGGACAGGGGGCTTATGGCTACACCTTC. This translates into CASSQAGQGAYGYTF. This chain links TRBV5-4 with TRBJ1-2; 12 bases agree with TRBD1. Germline V gene data show CDR1 as SGHNT and CDR2 as YYREEE (reference sequence). The length of the CDR3 is 15 residues. V gave up 5 bases and J gave up 5 bases; unmatched junction bases: 7.